This passage covers 5 T cell receptor beta chains from one sample sequenced in a study of CD8+ T cells in alopecia areata. Treatment described: oral pan-JAK inhibitor, 5-10 mg twice daily. Sequencing templates came from extracted RNA that was reverse transcribed into cDNA. Profiled with immunoSEQ multiplex PCR; TCRdb holds only in-frame clones, not every one. The sample has 120,000 or so clones, roughly 55% seen once. Specimen: CD4+ T cells sorted from blood, collected at week 4, from a patient treated with tofacitinib. These receptors all stem from a human donor with alopecia areata.

This sequence joins TRBV7-9 and TRBJ2-4; no reliable D call. Looked up from germline, CDR1 is SEHNR and CDR2 is FQNEAQ (reference sequence). The V and J ends lost 5 bases and 9 bases respectively, with 8 bases between them. The CDR3 length is 11 residues. The CDR3, as DNA: TGTGCCAGCAGCCCGGAGAGCATTCAGTACTTC. Encoded protein: CASSPESIQYF. Drawing the rest from reference TRBV7-9 and TRBJ2-4, the complete variable domain is DTGVSQNPRHKITKRGQNVTFRCDPISEHNRLYWYRQTLGQGPEFLTYFQNEAQLEKSRLLSDRFSAERPKGSFSTLEIQRTEQGDSAMYLCASSPESIQYFGAGTRLSVL.

In its sample, this clone was seen a few times. CDR3 coding DNA: TGTGCCAGCAGCGTAGACGGAGAGGGACAGTTCTTC. Residues: CASSVDGEGQFF. V gene TRBV9 combines with J gene TRBJ2-1; D perhaps matches TRBD2 (5 bases). CDR3 length: 12 residues. V was trimmed by 0 bases and J by 13 bases, leaving 11 bases between them. The V gene's germline CDR1 is SGDLS and CDR2 YYNGEE.

The rearrangement uses TRBV15 and TRBJ2-5, with 7 bases that match TRBD1. V dropped 1 base and J dropped 1; count of bases not matched to a gene: 6. The germline gives CDR1 LNHNV, CDR2 YYDKDF (reference sequence). The CDR3 contains 16 residues. The CDR3 DNA sequence: TGTGCCACCAGCAGAGTTTTTGGACAGGCCCAAGAGACCCAGTACTTC. Protein product: CATSRVFGQAQETQYF. Using reference TRBV15 and TRBJ2-5 for the parts outside the CDR3, the full variable domain is DAMVIQNPRYQVTQFGKPVTLSCSQTLNHNVMYWYQQKSSQAPKLLFHYYDKDFNNEADTPDNFQSRRPNTSFCFLDIRSPGLGDTAMYLCATSRVFGQAQETQYFGPGTRLLVL.

The V gene is TRBV2, the J gene TRBJ2-2; D possibly corresponds to TRBD2 (5 bases). CDR3 size: 17 residues. Trimming took 7 bases from V and 2 from J, leaving 20 bases between them. Germline V gene data show CDR1 as SNHLY and CDR2 as FYNNEI. The CDR3 nucleotides are TGTGCCAGCATCCACCGCCCCAGCCGGGGAAACACCGGGGAGCTGTTTTTT. Its translation: CASIHRPSRGNTGELFF. Filled out from reference TRBV2 and TRBJ2-2, the complete variable domain reads EPEVTQTPSHQVTQMGQEVILRCVPISNHLYFYWYRQILGQKVEFLVSFYNNEISEKSEIFDDQFSVERPDGSNFTLKIRSTKLEDSAMYFCASIHRPSRGNTGELFFGEGSRLTVL.

The chain couples TRBV27 to TRBJ1-1; 7 bases line up with TRBD1. The junction had 11 bases not matched to a gene; V was cut back by 6 bases and J by 4 bases. This CDR3 is 15 amino acids long. Germline V gives CDR1 MNHEY, CDR2 SMNVEV (reference sequence). This CDR3 reads CASSPILGGLTEAFF. The DNA for the CDR3 is TGTGCCAGCAGCCCGATCCTAGGGGGCCTCACTGAAGCTTTCTTT.